This T cell receptor beta chain was observed in a study of breast tumors, draining lymph nodes, adjacent tissues. Via MiXCR, TCRdb re-called the multiplex PCR reads, giving one row per CDR3 protein. The sample has some 150,000 distinct CDR3 sequences, 25% to 40% seen once. Samples came from axillary lymph nodes draining the breast cancer. For this clonotype: What it binds is unknown.

The CDR3 length is 15 residues. The germline gives CDR1 SGHRS, CDR2 YFSETQ. V lost 4 bases and J lost 6, with 14 bases in between. Regarding the study as a whole: Compared with lymph nodes, tumors were less diverse; compared with nontumor tissue, more.

Sequencing was performed on axillary lymph node tissue. The chain combines TRBV5-1 with TRBJ1-6; TRBD1 might be the D (5 bases). This TCR derives from a female donor with breast cancer. Some clones in this sample may be carry-over from other donors' samples. DNA of the CDR3: TGCGCCAGCAGCCGAGCAGGGACTGTTAATTCACCCCTCCACTTT. It is translated as CASSRAGTVNSPLHF.